The next 23 T cell receptor beta chains were all read from a single sample in a study of T cell responses to AZD1222 COVID-19 vaccine. The repertoire was sequenced with immunoSEQ multiplex PCR; TCRdb's copy has only in-frame clones and lacks some. The sample lists 90,000 to 120,000 clones; roughly 90% were seen once. The sequenced sample was peripheral blood, obtained on day 0 of AZD1222 vaccination. Receptor source: an adult in good health.

Here the CDR3 DNA reads TGTGCCAGCAGCGCCCGAACGAACACCGGGGAGCTGTTTTTT. This gives the protein CASSARTNTGELFF. The J gene is TRBJ2-2, the V gene TRBV9; D not resolved. The germline V gene has CDR1 SGDLS and CDR2 YYNGEE. Trimming pared 3 bases from V and 0 bases from J, leaving 6 bases between. The length of the CDR3 is 14 residues.

This chain connects TRBV29-1 to TRBJ1-1; D uncertain. V was shortened by 5 bases and J by 1 base, with 11 bases between the two germline ends. Per germline, CDR1 SQVTM and CDR2 ANQGSEA. The CDR3 is made up of 13 amino acids. CDR3 sequence: CSVQPPENTEAFF. For the CDR3, the DNA is TGCAGCGTTCAACCCCCGGAGAACACTGAAGCTTTCTTT.

This clone was seen repeatedly, ten times or more. The V gene is TRBV2, the J gene TRBJ2-7; D gene unclear. The V and J ends lost 5 bases and 6 bases respectively, with 17 bases between them. Germline V gene lookup returns CDR1 SNHLY and CDR2 FYNNEI. This CDR3 has 14 amino acids. The CDR3 protein is CASSFIGSSTEQYF. As DNA, the CDR3 is TGTGCCAGCAGTTTCATCGGAAGCTCTACCGAGCAGTACTTC.

The sample holds a few counts of this clone. The rearrangement uses TRBV6-5 and TRBJ2-7; 7 positions agree with TRBD2. This CDR3 is 13 amino acids long. The germline gives CDR1 MNHEY, CDR2 SVGAGI. The trim removed 4 bases at V and 5 bases at J, leaving 5 bases unmatched. DNA of the CDR3: TGTGCCAGCAGTTTCAGCGGGGTCAACGAGCAGTACTTC. Its translation: CASSFSGVNEQYF.

The V gene is TRBV5-1, the J gene TRBJ2-1; D may match TRBD1 or TRBD2 (5 bases each). The CDR3 loop spans 15 amino acids. Between the trimmed V and J ends, which lost 0 bases and 2 bases, there was a span of 9 bases. Germline CDR1 is SGHRS and CDR2 is YFSETQ. CDR3 amino acids: CASSLVGTPYNEQFF. Written as DNA, the CDR3 is TGCGCCAGCAGCTTGGTTGGGACCCCCTACAATGAGCAGTTCTTC.

The V call is TRBV19, the J call TRBJ1-3; TRBD1 is a possible D gene (5 bases). Germline V CDR1 and CDR2: LNHDA, SQIVND (reference sequence). The CDR3 contains 14 residues. Trimming left V 3 bases short and J 0 bases short, with 6 bases between. CDR3 protein: CASSITGSGNTIYF. CDR3 DNA: TGTGCCAGTAGTATCACAGGCTCTGGAAACACCATATATTTT.

The V call is TRBV28, the J call TRBJ1-1; weak D call: TRBD1 (6 bases). Trimming left V 4 bases short and J 1 base short, with 19 bases between. This CDR3 is built from 17 residues. From germline, CDR1 is MDHEN and CDR2 SYDVKM. CDR3 residues: CASSSVSTGPTNTEAFF. The CDR3 region has the DNA TGTGCCAGCAGTTCCGTCTCTACAGGGCCGACGAACACTGAAGCTTTCTTT. The variable domain in full, completed from reference TRBV28 and TRBJ1-1, reads DVKVTQSSRYLVKRTGEKVFLECVQDMDHENMFWYRQDPGLGLRLIYFSYDVKMKEKGDIPEGYSVSREKKERFSLILESASTNQTSMYLCASSSVSTGPTNTEAFFGQGTRLTVV.

This chain connects TRBV4-3 to TRBJ2-3; D remains ambiguous. CDR3 length: 17 residues. Germline V gene sequence: CDR1 LGHNA, CDR2 YSLEER. Deletions cut 0 bases from V and 0 bases from J, with 13 bases between. In DNA, the CDR3 is TGCGCCAGCAGCCAAGATGTGGCTTCCTCTAGCACAGATACGCAGTATTTT. The encoded protein is CASSQDVASSSTDTQYF.

This chain links TRBV6-2 or TRBV6-3 with TRBJ2-7, with 8 bases fitting TRBD2. The germline gives CDR1 MNHEY, CDR2 SVGEGT. With 6 bases clipped from V and 4 bases from J, the junction kept 17 bases outside the gene matches. There are 17 residues in the CDR3. The CDR3 nucleotides are TGTGCCAGCAGCCACACTAAACGAGCGGGGGACATTTACGAGCAGTACTTC. Encoded protein: CASSHTKRAGDIYEQYF.

The chain uses TRBV4-1 and TRBJ2-1, with TRBD2 matching over 7 bases. The germline gives CDR1 MGHRA, CDR2 YSYEKL. Trimming cost V 1 base and J 3 bases; bases outside gene matches: 3. The CDR3 has 15 amino acids. In DNA form, the CDR3 reads TGCGCCAGCAGCCAAGGAGCTAGCGGCTACAATGAGCAGTTCTTC. It specifies CASSQGASGYNEQFF.

This clone came up once. The rearrangement links TRBV12-5 to TRBJ2-3; TRBD2 is a possible D gene (6 bases). CDR1 and CDR2 (germline): LGHNT, FRNRAP. The V and J ends lost 7 bases and 6 bases respectively, with 14 bases between them. The CDR3 consists of 13 residues. CDR3 in DNA: TGTGCTAGTGTTCTTACGGGAGCCGATACGCAGTATTTT. This translates into CASVLTGADTQYF.

The V gene is TRBV10-3, the J gene TRBJ2-1; 7 bases match TRBD2. With 5 bases clipped from V and 6 bases from J, the junction kept 16 bases outside the gene matches. This CDR3 contains 17 residues. Germline values: CDR1 ENHRY, CDR2 SYGVKD. In DNA, the CDR3 is TGTGCCATCAGTAAAAAAGGGACTACGCCACAGTCCAATGAGCAGTTCTTC. It translates to CAISKKGTTPQSNEQFF.

The V gene is TRBV4-3, the J gene TRBJ2-5; no definite D call. CDR3 length: 13 amino acids. The germline V gene has CDR1 LGHNA and CDR2 YSLEER. The ends were cut back, 1 base at V and 3 bases at J, with 6 bases in the middle. The CDR3 spells CASSQGTEETQYF. The DNA of the CDR3 is TGCGCCAGCAGCCAAGGGACCGAAGAGACCCAGTACTTC.

The chain uses TRBV2 and TRBJ1-2; TRBD1 agrees at 8 bases. The V and J ends lost 5 bases and 8 bases, in that order; junction bases with no gene match: 4. Germline V gene data show CDR1 as SNHLY and CDR2 as FYNNEI. The CDR3 spans 12 residues. Here the CDR3 DNA reads TGTGCCAGCAGTTCAGGGGGCCGCGGCTACACCTTC. The encoded protein is CASSSGGRGYTF. Full variable domain (rest looked up from reference TRBV2 and TRBJ1-2): EPEVTQTPSHQVTQMGQEVILRCVPISNHLYFYWYRQILGQKVEFLVSFYNNEISEKSEIFDDQFSVERPDGSNFTLKIRSTKLEDSAMYFCASSSGGRGYTFGSGTRLTVV.

V and J are TRBV28 and TRBJ2-1, with 13 bases matching TRBD2. Germline V CDR1 and CDR2: MDHEN, SYDVKM. The CDR3 runs to 17 residues. J lost 7 bases, V lost 5 bases, and 11 bases had no gene match. The CDR3 DNA is TGTGCCAGCAGTCCCTCGACTAGCGGGAGGCTAATGAATGAGCAGTTCTTC. The encoded protein is CASSPSTSGRLMNEQFF. The whole variable domain, filled in from reference TRBV28 and TRBJ2-1, reads DVKVTQSSRYLVKRTGEKVFLECVQDMDHENMFWYRQDPGLGLRLIYFSYDVKMKEKGDIPEGYSVSREKKERFSLILESASTNQTSMYLCASSPSTSGRLMNEQFFGPGTRLTVL.

The chain is built from TRBV27 and TRBJ2-2; 8 positions agree with TRBD1. The V and J ends lost 4 bases and 3 bases, in that order; junction bases with no gene match: 7. CDR3 length: 16 amino acids. Looked up from germline, CDR1 is MNHEY and CDR2 is SMNVEV (reference sequence). CDR3: CASSWTGTLYTGELFF. In nucleotides, the CDR3 is TGTGCCAGCAGTTGGACAGGGACCCTTTACACCGGGGAGCTGTTTTTT.

This chain links TRBV29-1 with TRBJ1-2; a possible D gene is TRBD1 (6 bases). Trimming shortened V by 5 bases and J by 2 bases, and 12 bases separated the two germline ends. The germline CDR1 and CDR2 sequences are SQVTM and ANQGSEA. CDR3 length: 13 amino acids. The CDR3 DNA is TGCAGCGTTAACAGGGCAATGAACTATGGCTACACCTTC. It translates to CSVNRAMNYGYTF.

This chain links TRBV28 with TRBJ2-3; 7 bases match TRBD1. V shed 3 bases and J 1 base; nucleotides not matched to a gene: 4. Germline CDR1 and CDR2: MDHEN and SYDVKM. The CDR3 contains 15 residues. In DNA form, the CDR3 reads TGTGCCAGCAGTTTTCTAGGGGGCGGCACAGATACGCAGTATTTT. Protein product: CASSFLGGGTDTQYF.

This clone was picked up a small number of times. The CDR3 coding sequence is TGTGCCAGCAGCTTAAGAAAGGATAGGGGGACAGATACGCAGTATTTT. Encoded protein: CASSLRKDRGTDTQYF. The rearrangement joins TRBV7-3 to TRBJ2-3, with D perhaps TRBD1 (6 bases). The V end lost 1 base, the J end lost 3 bases, and 14 bases lay between the germline ends. The germline V gene encodes CDR1 SGHTA and CDR2 FQGTGA. This CDR3 has 16 residues.

The CDR3 loop is CASSQDWGLENSPLHF. The CDR3 DNA reads as TGCGCCAGCAGCCAAGATTGGGGACTGGAAAATTCACCCCTCCACTTT. The genes are TRBV4-3 and TRBJ1-6, with D maybe TRBD1 (5 bases). The CDR3 covers 16 residues. Germline loops: CDR1 LGHNA, CDR2 YSLEER. Between the trimmed V and J ends, which lost 0 bases and 7 bases, there was a span of 13 bases.

CDR3 coding DNA: TGTGCCAGCTCACCAAACAGGGACGAGCAGTACTTC. As protein: CASSPNRDEQYF. The V call is TRBV18, the J call TRBJ2-7; D may be TRBD1 (6 bases). The germline CDR1 and CDR2 sequences are KGHSH and LQKENI. The CDR3 is made up of 12 amino acids. Trimming shortened V by 2 bases and J by 5 bases, and 7 bases separated the two germline ends. The full variable domain, its missing parts supplied by reference TRBV18 and TRBJ2-7, is NAGVMQNPRHLVRRRGQEARLRCSPMKGHSHVYWYRQLPEEGLKFMVYLQKENIIDESGMPKERFSAEFPKEGPSILRIQQVVRGDSAAYFCASSPNRDEQYFGPGTRLTVT.

This clone appeared a single time. The CDR3: CASSWTSGRRGNEQFF. CDR3 sequence (DNA): TGTGCCAGCAGTTGGACTAGCGGGAGACGAGGGAATGAGCAGTTCTTC. The rearrangement joins TRBV6-5 to TRBJ2-1; 13 nucleotides agree with TRBD2. The germline CDR1 and CDR2 sequences are MNHEY and SVGAGI. This CDR3 contains 16 residues. Trimming cost V 4 bases and J 7 bases; bases outside gene matches: 7.

In its sample, this clone was seen once. The chain has TRBV7-2 and TRBJ1-6; unclear D gene. CDR1 and CDR2 (germline): SGHTA, FQGNSA. The CDR3 loop spans 15 amino acids. V was pared by 5 bases and J by 8 bases, with 16 bases between. CDR3 residues: CASSPVGGLDSPLHF. CDR3 DNA: TGTGCCAGCAGCCCAGTCGGAGGGTTGGATTCACCCCTCCACTTT.